These T cell receptor beta chains were read from a single sample in a study of CD8+ T cells in alopecia areata. Clones were read by immunoSEQ multiplex PCR, and TCRdb kept only the in-frame ones, dropping some. This table holds 95,000 to 110,000 clones, around three fifths found once. Sequenced input: CD4+ T cells sorted from blood. These receptors came from a human donor in good health. Both conserved end residues are part of each CDR3. D genes are given only for firm matches. Size tells how often a clone was seen (once, few, many) or the class of an expanded clone, and some rows leave it out.

J,size,V,D,DNA,CDR3
TRBJ2-7,NA,TRBV13,TRBD2,TGTGCCAGCAGCTTGACTAGCGGCTACGAGCAGTACTTC,CASSLTSGYEQYF
TRBJ1-2,NA,TRBV5-1,TRBD1,TGCGCCAGCAGCCGCGCCGGGACAGGGGGTTATGGCTACACCTTC,CASSRAGTGGYGYTF
TRBJ2-4,NA,TRBV9,NA,TGTGCCAGCAGCGTAGAGGGACGGGAAAACATTCAGTACTTC,CASSVEGRENIQYF
TRBJ2-2,few,TRBV25-1,NA,TGTGCCAGCAGGCAGAAGGGGAACACCGGGGAGCTGTTTTTT,CASRQKGNTGELFF
TRBJ1-2,NA,TRBV5-1,NA,TGCGCCAGCAGCTTGGATACCGGGACCCCGGGCGGCTACACCTTC,CASSLDTGTPGGYTF
TRBJ1-5,NA,TRBV19,TRBD1,TGTGCCAGCTCCCCCGGGACAGTCCCCCAGCAGCCCCAGCATTTT,CASSPGTVPQQPQHF
TRBJ2-7,NA,TRBV30,TRBD1,TGTGCCTGGAAAGGACAGGCCGCCTCCTACGAGCAGTACTTC,CAWKGQAASYEQYF
TRBJ2-7,once,TRBV29-1,NA,TGCAGCGTTGAAGGAGGGGCAGGGGCCTACGAGCAGTACTTC,CSVEGGAGAYEQYF
TRBJ1-2,NA,TRBV19,NA,TGTGCCAGTAGTATGTATTCCTCCTATGGCTACACCTTC,CASSMYSSYGYTF
TRBJ2-7,NA,TRBV4-3,TRBD1,TGCGCCAGCAGCGTGGGGCAGGGGGTGTACGAGCAGTACTTC,CASSVGQGVYEQYF
TRBJ2-7,once,TRBV7-2,NA,TGTGCCAGCAGTTTACAGGGCCAGCAGTACTTC,CASSLQGQQYF
TRBJ1-1,NA,TRBV29-1,NA,TGCAGCGTCCACGCGTCGTCGGGGAACACTGAAGCTTTCTTT,CSVHASSGNTEAFF
TRBJ2-3,NA,TRBV6-1,TRBD2,TGTGCCAGCAGTCGACTAGCGGGGCCCCGGGATACGCAGTATTTT,CASSRLAGPRDTQYF
TRBJ2-3,once,TRBV27,NA,TGTGCCAGCAGTTTATCGTCCGGGGCTCCCGTCCGTTTTACTAGCACAGATACGCAGTATTTT,CASSLSSGAPVRFTSTDTQYF
TRBJ1-6,few,TRBV19,NA,TGTGCCAGTAGTAACAGAGGGGAGTCACCCCTCCACTTT,CASSNRGESPLHF
TRBJ1-6,NA,TRBV30,TRBD1,TGTGCCTGGATGGACAGGTATAATTCACCCCTCCACTTT,CAWMDRYNSPLHF
TRBJ2-3,NA,TRBV6-6,TRBD2,TGTGCCAGCGTTCTAGCGGGGGCTAGCACAGATACGCAGTATTTT,CASVLAGASTDTQYF
TRBJ2-5,NA,TRBV29-1,NA,TGCAGCGCGGGGGACTCAACCCAGTACTTC,CSAGDSTQYF
TRBJ2-5,NA,TRBV28,TRBD1,TGTGCCAGCAGTTTATCAGGGGGCCTGGAGACCCAGTACTTC,CASSLSGGLETQYF
TRBJ2-1,few,TRBV20-1,NA,TGCAGTGCTACCGCCGCTGAGCAGTTCTTC,CSATAAEQFF
TRBJ2-1,NA,TRBV10-3,NA,TGTGCCATCAGGATTAGCGGAAACAATGAGCAGTTCTTC,CAIRISGNNEQFF
TRBJ2-3,NA,TRBV30,NA,TGTGCCTGGAGTCCCGGGACCCGAGGCACAGATACGCAGTATTTT,CAWSPGTRGTDTQYF
TRBJ2-2,few,TRBV2,NA,TGTGCCAGCAAGTCTGATCGGGCAGCGAACACCGGGGAGCTGTTTTTT,CASKSDRAANTGELFF
TRBJ2-2,NA,TRBV2,NA,TGTGCCAGCAGTCCCGGGGGCCGCACCGGGGAGCTGTTTTTT,CASSPGGRTGELFF
TRBJ2-5,few,TRBV2,NA,TGTGCCAGCCAAACAAATCAAGAGACCCAGTACTTC,CASQTNQETQYF
TRBJ1-5,NA,TRBV19,NA,TGTGCCAGTAGTATTTCAGCGGGGGGGCGGCAGCCCCAGCATTTT,CASSISAGGRQPQHF
TRBJ2-7,NA,TRBV7-2,NA,TGTGCCAGCAGCTTGGATCGGGACAAAACCTACGAGCAGTACTTC,CASSLDRDKTYEQYF
TRBJ2-7,few,TRBV18,TRBD1,TGTGCCAGCTCATCGGGACAGGCCCGCTCCTACGAGCAGTACTTC,CASSSGQARSYEQYF
TRBJ2-3,NA,TRBV30,TRBD2,TGTGCCTGGAGTGGTGTGCCTAGCGGGGGCACAGATACGCAGTATTTT,CAWSGVPSGGTDTQYF
TRBJ2-3,NA,TRBV7-2,NA,TGTGCCAGCAGCTTAGGTGCTAGCACAGATACGCAGTATTTT,CASSLGASTDTQYF
TRBJ2-1,once,TRBV27,TRBD2,TGTGCCAGCAGTTTATCGCCTAGCGGGGGTTACAATGAGCAGTTCTTC,CASSLSPSGGYNEQFF
TRBJ2-4,few,TRBV7-9,TRBD1,TGTGCCATCGAACAGGGGTGGAGTAACATTCAGTACTTC,CAIEQGWSNIQYF
TRBJ1-6,NA,TRBV14,TRBD1,TGTGCCAGCAGCCAAAGGCAAACAGGGGGCTCACCCCTCCACTTT,CASSQRQTGGSPLHF
TRBJ2-7,NA,TRBV11-2,NA,TGTGCCAGCAGCTTCCACCTGCTGGCATCGGACGAGCAGTACTTC,CASSFHLLASDEQYF
TRBJ1-6,NA,TRBV6-6,NA,TGTGCCAGCAGGCCCGGGGGGGGTAATTCACCCCTCCACTTT,CASRPGGGNSPLHF
TRBJ1-1,NA,TRBV29-1,NA,TGCAGCGTTGATCAGGGCCTGGGTGGTGAAGCTTTCTTT,CSVDQGLGGEAFF
TRBJ2-7,NA,TRBV30,TRBD1,TGTGCCTGGGGGACAGGGATGGTCTACGAGCAGTACTTC,CAWGTGMVYEQYF
TRBJ2-1,few,TRBV11-1,NA,TGTGCCAGCAGCTACGACGGGGAATTGAGATACAATGAGCAGTTCTTC,CASSYDGELRYNEQFF
TRBJ2-4,NA,TRBV25-1,TRBD2,TGTGCCAGCAGTGAGAGGACTCCACGCGGGAGCATTCAGTACTTC,CASSERTPRGSIQYF
TRBJ2-3,NA,TRBV4-2,NA,TGTGCCAGCAGCCAAGATTTGTCCGGGGCAGGTACGCAGTATTTT,CASSQDLSGAGTQYF
TRBJ2-2,NA,TRBV7-2,NA,TGTGCCAGCAGGGAGGCGCCGAACACCGGGGAGCTGTTTTTT,CASREAPNTGELFF
TRBJ1-2,NA,TRBV6-6,NA,TGTGCCAGCACCCCCCGGGCAACGATGGGAGGCTACACCTTC,CASTPRATMGGYTF
TRBJ2-7,NA,TRBV18,NA,TGTGCCAGCTCACCAGTAGGGAAAAACGAGCAGTACTTC,CASSPVGKNEQYF
TRBJ2-3,NA,TRBV29-1,NA,TGCAGCGTTGAACCAGACTACCACACAGATACGCAGTATTTT,CSVEPDYHTDTQYF
TRBJ2-4,NA,TRBV14,TRBD1,TGTGCCAGCAGCCAGGGACAGGGGTTGGACAAAAACATTCAGTACTTC,CASSQGQGLDKNIQYF
TRBJ2-1,few,TRBV18,TRBD1,TGTGCCAGCTCACCACAACAGGGGAGCTACAATGAGCAGTTCTTC,CASSPQQGSYNEQFF
TRBJ1-2,few,TRBV28,NA,TGTGCCAGCAGTTTACCGGGACGGCGGTCTGGCTACACCTTC,CASSLPGRRSGYTF
TRBJ2-3,NA,TRBV30,NA,TGTGCCTGGAGTGTCGGGTTGGGCGGTAGCACAGATACGCAGTATTTT,CAWSVGLGGSTDTQYF
TRBJ2-5,NA,TRBV7-2,TRBD2,TGTGCCAGCAGCTTCTTTTCTAGCGGGGGGTCTGAGACCCAGTACTTC,CASSFFSSGGSETQYF
TRBJ2-1,NA,TRBV28,TRBD2,TGTGCCAGCAGTTTCGGGACTAGCGGGGTGAATGAGCAGTTCTTC,CASSFGTSGVNEQFF
TRBJ1-3,NA,TRBV5-6,TRBD1,TGTGCCAGCAGCCGCAGGGGGCCTAGCCTTTCTGGAAACACCATATATTTT,CASSRRGPSLSGNTIYF
TRBJ2-6,NA,TRBV6-5,NA,TGTGCCAGCAGTTGGGGTGACGGGGCCAACGTCCTGACTTTC,CASSWGDGANVLTF
TRBJ1-2,few,TRBV29-1,TRBD1,TGCAGCGTGGGGGGACAGAACTATGGCTACACCTTC,CSVGGQNYGYTF
TRBJ2-5,few,TRBV7-2,TRBD2,TGTGCCAGCAGCTCGGGACTAGCGGGCCAAGAGACCCAGTACTTC,CASSSGLAGQETQYF